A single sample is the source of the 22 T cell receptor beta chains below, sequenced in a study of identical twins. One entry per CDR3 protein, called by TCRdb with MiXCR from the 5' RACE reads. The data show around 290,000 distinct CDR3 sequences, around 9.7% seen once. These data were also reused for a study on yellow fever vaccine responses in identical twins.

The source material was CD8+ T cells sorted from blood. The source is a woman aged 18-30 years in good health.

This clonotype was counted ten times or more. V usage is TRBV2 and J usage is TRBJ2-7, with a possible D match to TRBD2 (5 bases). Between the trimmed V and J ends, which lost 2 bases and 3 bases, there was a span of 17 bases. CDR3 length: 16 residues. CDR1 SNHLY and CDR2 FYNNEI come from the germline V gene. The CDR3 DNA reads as TGTGCCAGCAGTGAATGGTCTGACGGGATTAACTACGAGCAGTACTTC. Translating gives CASSEWSDGINYEQYF.

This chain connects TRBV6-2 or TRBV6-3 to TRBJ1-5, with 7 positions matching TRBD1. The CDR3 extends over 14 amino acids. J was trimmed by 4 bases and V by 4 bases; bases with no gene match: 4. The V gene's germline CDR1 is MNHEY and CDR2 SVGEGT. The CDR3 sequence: CASSFGTENQPQHF. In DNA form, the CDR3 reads TGTGCCAGCAGTTTCGGGACAGAGAATCAGCCCCAGCATTTT.

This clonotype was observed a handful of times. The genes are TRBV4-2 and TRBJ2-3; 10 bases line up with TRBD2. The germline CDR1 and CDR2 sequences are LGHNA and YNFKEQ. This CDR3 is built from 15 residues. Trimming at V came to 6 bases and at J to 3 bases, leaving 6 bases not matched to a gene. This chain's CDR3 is CASRGLAGETDTQYF. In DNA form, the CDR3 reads TGTGCCAGCAGGGGTCTAGCGGGAGAAACAGATACGCAGTATTTT.

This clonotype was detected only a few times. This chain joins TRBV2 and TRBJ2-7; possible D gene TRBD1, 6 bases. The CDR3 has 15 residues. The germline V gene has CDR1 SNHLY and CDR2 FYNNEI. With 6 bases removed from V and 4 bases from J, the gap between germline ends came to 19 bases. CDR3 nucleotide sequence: TGTGCCAGCAGGCCCGGGATCAAGACAGGATACGAGCAGTACTTC. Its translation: CASRPGIKTGYEQYF.

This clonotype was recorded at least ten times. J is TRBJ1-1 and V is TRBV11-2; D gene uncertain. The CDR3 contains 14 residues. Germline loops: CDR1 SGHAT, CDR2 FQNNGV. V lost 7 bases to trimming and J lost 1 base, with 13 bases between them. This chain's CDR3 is CASTQGGSNTEAFF. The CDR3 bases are TGTGCCAGCACCCAAGGAGGGTCGAACACTGAAGCTTTCTTT.

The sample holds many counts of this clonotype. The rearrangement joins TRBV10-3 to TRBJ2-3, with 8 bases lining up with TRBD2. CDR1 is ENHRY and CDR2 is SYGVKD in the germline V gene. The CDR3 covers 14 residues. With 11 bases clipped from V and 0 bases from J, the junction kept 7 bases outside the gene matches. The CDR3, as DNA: TGTGCCTCTCAGTCTAGCGGGAGCACAGATACGCAGTATTTT. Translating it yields CASQSSGSTDTQYF.

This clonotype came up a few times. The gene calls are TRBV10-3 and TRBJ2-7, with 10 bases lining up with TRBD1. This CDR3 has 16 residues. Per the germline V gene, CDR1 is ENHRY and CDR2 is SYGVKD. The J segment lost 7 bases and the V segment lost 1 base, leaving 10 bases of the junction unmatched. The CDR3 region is CAISEWGQGPPGEQYF. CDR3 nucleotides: TGTGCCATCAGTGAGTGGGGACAGGGGCCCCCTGGTGAGCAGTACTTC.

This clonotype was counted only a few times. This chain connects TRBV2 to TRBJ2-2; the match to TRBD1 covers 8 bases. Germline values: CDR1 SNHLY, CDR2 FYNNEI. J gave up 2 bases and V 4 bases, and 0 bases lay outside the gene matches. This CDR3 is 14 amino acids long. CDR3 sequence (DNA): TGTGCCAGCAGTGCAGGGGGCAACACCGGGGAGCTGTTTTTT. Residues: CASSAGGNTGELFF. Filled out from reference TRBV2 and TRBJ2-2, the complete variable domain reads EPEVTQTPSHQVTQMGQEVILRCVPISNHLYFYWYRQILGQKVEFLVSFYNNEISEKSEIFDDQFSVERPDGSNFTLKIRSTKLEDSAMYFCASSAGGNTGELFFGEGSRLTVL.

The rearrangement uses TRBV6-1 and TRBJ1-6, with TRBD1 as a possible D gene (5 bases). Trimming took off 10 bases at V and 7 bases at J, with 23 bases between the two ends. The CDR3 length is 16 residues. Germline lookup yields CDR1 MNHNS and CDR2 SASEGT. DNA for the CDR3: TGTGCCACTATGGCGGACTATAGACAGCCCAATTCACCCCTCCACTTT. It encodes CATMADYRQPNSPLHF.

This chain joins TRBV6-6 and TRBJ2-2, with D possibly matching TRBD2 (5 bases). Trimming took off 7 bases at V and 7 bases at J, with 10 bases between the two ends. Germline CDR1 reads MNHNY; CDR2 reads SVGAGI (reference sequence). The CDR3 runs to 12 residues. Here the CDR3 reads CASTPGDGELFF. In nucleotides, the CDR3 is TGTGCCAGCACCCCCGGGGACGGGGAGCTGTTTTTT.

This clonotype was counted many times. This CDR3 reads CASSRFATDTQYF. CDR3 in DNA: TGTGCCAGCAGCCGTTTTGCAACAGATACGCAGTATTTT. This chain links TRBV7-9 with TRBJ2-3; no firm D call. Looked up from germline, CDR1 is SEHNR and CDR2 is FQNEAQ (reference sequence). Trimming removed 5 bases from V and 3 bases from J, with 9 bases in between. The CDR3 totals 13 residues.

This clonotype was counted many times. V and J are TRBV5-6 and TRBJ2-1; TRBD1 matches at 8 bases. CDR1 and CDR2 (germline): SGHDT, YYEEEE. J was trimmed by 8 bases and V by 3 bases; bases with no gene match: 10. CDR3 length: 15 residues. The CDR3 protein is CASSYRQGSLDEQFF. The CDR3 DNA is TGTGCCAGCAGCTATCGACAGGGGTCCCTCGATGAGCAGTTCTTC.

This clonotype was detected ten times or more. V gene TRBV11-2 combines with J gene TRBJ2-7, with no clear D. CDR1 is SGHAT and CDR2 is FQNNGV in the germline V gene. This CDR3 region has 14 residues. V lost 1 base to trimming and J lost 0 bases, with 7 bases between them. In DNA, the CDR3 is TGTGCCAGCAGCTTAGCGCCAGGCTCCTACGAGCAGTACTTC. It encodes CASSLAPGSYEQYF.

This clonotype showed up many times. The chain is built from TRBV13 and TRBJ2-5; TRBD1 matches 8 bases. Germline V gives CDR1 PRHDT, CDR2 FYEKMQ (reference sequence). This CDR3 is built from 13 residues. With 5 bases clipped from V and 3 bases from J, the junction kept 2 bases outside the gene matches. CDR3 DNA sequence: TGTGCCAGCAGCCCGGACAGGGAAGAGACCCAGTACTTC. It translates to CASSPDREETQYF.

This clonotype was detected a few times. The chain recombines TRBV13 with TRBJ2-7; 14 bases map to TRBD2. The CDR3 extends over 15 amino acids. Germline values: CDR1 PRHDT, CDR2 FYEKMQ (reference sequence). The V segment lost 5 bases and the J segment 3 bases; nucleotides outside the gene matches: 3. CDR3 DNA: TGTGCCAGCAGCAGGACTAGCGGGGGGATCTACGAGCAGTACTTC. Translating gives CASSRTSGGIYEQYF.

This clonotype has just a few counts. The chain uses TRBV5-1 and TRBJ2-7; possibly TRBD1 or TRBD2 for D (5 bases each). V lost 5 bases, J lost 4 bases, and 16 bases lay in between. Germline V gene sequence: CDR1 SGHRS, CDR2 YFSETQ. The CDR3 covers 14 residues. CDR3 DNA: TGCGCCAGCAGTTCATGGGACGGGGATTACGAGCAGTACTTC. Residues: CASSSWDGDYEQYF. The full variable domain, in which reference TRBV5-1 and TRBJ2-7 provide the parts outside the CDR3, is KAGVTQTPRYLIKTRGQQVTLSCSPISGHRSVSWYQQTPGQGLQFLFEYFSETQRNKGNFPGRFSGRQFSNSRSEMNVSTLELGDSALYLCASSSWDGDYEQYFGPGTRLTVT.

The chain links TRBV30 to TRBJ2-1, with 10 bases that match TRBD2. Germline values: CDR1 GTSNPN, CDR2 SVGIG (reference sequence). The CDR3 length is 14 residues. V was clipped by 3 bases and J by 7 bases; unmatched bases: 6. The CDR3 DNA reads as TGTGCCTGGAGCAGAGCGGGAGGGTTAAATGAGCAGTTCTTC. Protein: CAWSRAGGLNEQFF.

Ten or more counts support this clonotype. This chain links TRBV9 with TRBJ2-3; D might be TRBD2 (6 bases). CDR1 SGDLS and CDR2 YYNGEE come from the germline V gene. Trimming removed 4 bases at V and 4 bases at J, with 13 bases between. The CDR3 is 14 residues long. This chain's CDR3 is CASSPSGEPDTQYF. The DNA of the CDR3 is TGTGCCAGCAGCCCGTCGGGGGAACCAGATACGCAGTATTTT.

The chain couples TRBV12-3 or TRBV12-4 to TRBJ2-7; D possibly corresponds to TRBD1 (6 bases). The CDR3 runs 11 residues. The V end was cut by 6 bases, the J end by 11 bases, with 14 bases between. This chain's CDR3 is CASSDLGAKYF. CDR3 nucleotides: TGTGCCAGCAGCGATCTGGGGGCGAAGTACTTC.

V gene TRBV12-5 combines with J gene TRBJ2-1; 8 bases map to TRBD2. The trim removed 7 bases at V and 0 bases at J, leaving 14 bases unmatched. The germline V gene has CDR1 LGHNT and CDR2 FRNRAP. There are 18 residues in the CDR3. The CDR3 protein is CASVGNGRAPHSYNEQFF. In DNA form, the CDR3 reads TGTGCTAGTGTAGGTAACGGGAGGGCCCCACACTCCTACAATGAGCAGTTCTTC.

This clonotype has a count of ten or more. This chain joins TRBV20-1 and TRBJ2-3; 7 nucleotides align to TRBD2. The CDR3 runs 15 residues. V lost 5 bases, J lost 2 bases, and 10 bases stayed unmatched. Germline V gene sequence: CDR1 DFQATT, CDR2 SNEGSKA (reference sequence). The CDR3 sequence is CSARRTSATTDTQYF. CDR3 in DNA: TGCAGTGCTCGCCGCACTAGCGCCACCACAGATACGCAGTATTTT.

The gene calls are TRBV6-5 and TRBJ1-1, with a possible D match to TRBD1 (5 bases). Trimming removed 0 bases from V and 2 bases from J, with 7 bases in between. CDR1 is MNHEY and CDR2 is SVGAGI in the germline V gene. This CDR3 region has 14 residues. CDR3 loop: CASSYSGANTEAFF. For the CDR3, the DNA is TGTGCCAGCAGTTACTCAGGGGCTAACACTGAAGCTTTCTTT.